This T cell receptor (beta chain) emerged from a study of OX40 agonist ivuxolimab in advanced cancers. Study as a whole: A male proportion of approximately 83% was recorded, with mean age around 64 years and range roughly 20 to 85.

Sampled blood was obtained at baseline, cycle 4 day 1, and cycle 7 day 1. Trimming took off 7 bases at V and 0 bases at J, with 11 bases between the two ends. There are 14 residues in the CDR3. Germline CDR1 is SGHTS and CDR2 is YDEGEE. The protocol was immunoSEQ multiplex PCR, while the TCRdb copy is restricted to in-frame clones and leaves out a portion. The sample has tens of thousands of clones, roughly four fifths seen once. This sequence was found in an adult with an advanced solid tumor such as melanoma, head and neck, liver or kidney cancer. The sample was CD4+ or CD8+ T cells sorted from blood, taken in a trial of the OX40 agonist ivuxolimab. The chain couples TRBV5-8 to TRBJ2-1, with D perhaps given as TRBD1 or TRBD2 (5 bases each). The CDR3 here is CASPGTASYNEQFF. The DNA of the CDR3 is TGTGCCAGCCCCGGGACGGCCTCCTACAATGAGCAGTTCTTC. The full variable domain, its missing parts supplied by reference TRBV5-8 and TRBJ2-1, is EAGVTQSPTHLIKTRGQQATLRCSPISGHTSVYWYQQALGLGLQFLLWYDEGEERNRGNFPPRFSGRQFPNYSSELNVNALELEDSALYLCASPGTASYNEQFFGPGTRLTVL.